Below are 14 T cell receptor beta chains sequenced from a single sample in a study of blood T cells in healthy people across ages. Primed by a sample-barcoded 5' primer and a J-beta primer mix, a second PCR proceeded for 7 to 11 cycles. TCRdb re-derived calls from the 5' RACE reads in MiXCR, one entry per CDR3 protein. The sample shows some 1.5 million distinct CDR3 sequences, about 45% of them seen only once. The specimen was blood. These receptor sequences come from a woman aged 18-29 years in good health.

This clonotype came up a few times. The chain joins TRBV20-1 to TRBJ2-1; D is possibly TRBD2 (5 bases). The V and J ends lost 4 bases and 3 bases respectively, with 13 bases between them. CDR3 size: 14 residues. From germline, CDR1 is DFQATT and CDR2 SNEGSKA (reference sequence). CDR3 loop: CSATRPTSYNEQFF. The CDR3 DNA is TGCAGTGCTACACGCCCAACTAGCTACAATGAGCAGTTCTTC.

The J gene is TRBJ2-7, the V gene TRBV14, with TRBD1 matching 9 bases. This CDR3 has 15 residues. The junction had 8 bases not matched to a gene; V was cut back by 6 bases and J by 2 bases. Germline CDR1 and CDR2: SGHDN and FVKESK. The CDR3 DNA is TGTGCCAGCAGACCAGGCGGGACAGGGACCTACGAGCAGTACTTC. It is translated as CASRPGGTGTYEQYF.

This clonotype was detected only a few times. This chain connects TRBV12-3 or TRBV12-4 to TRBJ2-3; weak D call: TRBD2 (6 bases). Trimming removed 6 bases from V and 6 bases from J, with 19 bases in between. The CDR3 runs to 15 residues. Here the CDR3 reads CASRLTSSRLDTQYF. The CDR3 DNA reads TGTGCCAGCAGGTTAACTAGCAGCCGTCTCGATACGCAGTATTTT.

The chain joins TRBV5-1 to TRBJ2-1; D remains unclear. The CDR3 consists of 13 residues. Trimming removed 4 bases at V and 6 bases at J, with 11 bases between. Germline V gives CDR1 SGHRS, CDR2 YFSETQ. CDR3: CASSSNVGNEQFF. The CDR3 DNA reads TGCGCCAGCAGCAGTAATGTGGGCAATGAGCAGTTCTTC.

V gene TRBV7-9 combines with J gene TRBJ2-3; perhaps TRBD2 as D (6 bases). The V end was cut by 6 bases, the J end by 1 base, with 17 bases between. The CDR3 is 16 residues long. Germline V gene data show CDR1 as SEHNR and CDR2 as FQNEAQ (reference sequence). CDR3 in amino acids: CASRYPGGYGTDTQYF. The DNA of the CDR3 is TGTGCCAGCAGGTACCCCGGAGGGTATGGCACAGATACGCAGTATTTT.

The chain carries TRBV12-3 or TRBV12-4 and TRBJ1-2; D possibly corresponds to TRBD1 (6 bases). This CDR3 contains 13 residues. Trimming removed 7 bases at V and 8 bases at J, with 17 bases between. CDR3 protein: CASTAGGRRGYTF. CDR3 DNA: TGTGCCAGCACCGCTGGGGGGCGCCGGGGCTACACCTTC.

This chain links TRBV7-3 with TRBJ1-1, with TRBD1 as a possible D gene (5 bases). The V gene lost 7 bases and the J gene lost 3 bases, with 9 bases spanning the gap. CDR1 is SGHTA, CDR2 FQGTGA, per germline. The CDR3 contains 12 residues. The DNA for the CDR3 is TGTGCCAGCATCTCCAGGGACACTGAAGCTTTCTTT. Amino acids: CASISRDTEAFF.

The genes are TRBV24-1 and TRBJ2-4; the D is unclear. V dropped 3 bases and J dropped 0 bases, with 8 bases sitting between them. CDR3 length equals 15 residues. Germline CDR1 is KGHDR and CDR2 is SFDVKD. The CDR3 DNA reads TGTGCCACCAGTGATGGAGCAAGAGCCAAAAACATTCAGTACTTC. Translation gives CATSDGARAKNIQYF.

The chain uses TRBV28 and TRBJ2-3, with TRBD2 matching over 10 bases. The germline V gene encodes CDR1 MDHEN and CDR2 SYDVKM. CDR3 length: 17 amino acids. V shed 2 bases and J 6 bases; nucleotides not matched to a gene: 11. In nucleotides, the CDR3 is TGTGCCAGCAGTTTAGCGGGTCGCCTAGCGGGAGCGGATACGCAGTATTTT. This sequence encodes CASSLAGRLAGADTQYF. Full variable domain (rest looked up from reference TRBV28 and TRBJ2-3): DVKVTQSSRYLVKRTGEKVFLECVQDMDHENMFWYRQDPGLGLRLIYFSYDVKMKEKGDIPEGYSVSREKKERFSLILESASTNQTSMYLCASSLAGRLAGADTQYFGPGTRLTVL.

The V and J genes are TRBV18 and TRBJ2-5; D may match TRBD1 or TRBD2 (6 bases each). Trimming cost V 6 bases and J 11 bases, with 28 bases left between them. The germline gives CDR1 KGHSH, CDR2 LQKENI. This CDR3 contains 16 residues. The CDR3 DNA is TGTGCCAGCTCCACTTCGCCGGTAACGGGGGCCAATGAGCAGTACTTC. Protein product: CASSTSPVTGANEQYF.

V and J are TRBV29-1 and TRBJ2-7, with 8 bases matching TRBD1. From germline, CDR1 is SQVTM and CDR2 ANQGSEA. CDR3 length: 13 residues. J gave up 2 bases and V 6 bases, and 6 bases lay outside the gene matches. CDR3 sequence (DNA): TGCAGCGTCACTGGCAGGGGGCCCTACGAGCAGTACTTC. It yields the protein CSVTGRGPYEQYF.

The chain employs TRBV15 and TRBJ1-2; D remains unclear. There are 13 residues in the CDR3. V was clipped by 0 bases and J by 5 bases, with 7 bases between them. Germline CDR1 reads LNHNV; CDR2 reads YYDKDF (reference sequence). In DNA form, the CDR3 reads TGTGCCACCAGCAGAGACAAGTCATATGGCTACACCTTC. This encodes CATSRDKSYGYTF.

This chain links TRBV7-2 with TRBJ2-4; 9 bases match TRBD2. TRBJ2-5 explains the end of the DNA better; the J call may be wrong. The germline V gene has CDR1 SGHTA and CDR2 FQGNSA. The CDR3 is 15 amino acids. The CDR3 nucleotides are TGTGCCAGCAGCTTTAGCGGGAGTTGGGGAGAGACCCAGTACTTC. Protein sequence: CASSFSGSWGETQYF.

The rearrangement uses TRBV5-5 and TRBJ2-1, with 13 nucleotides matching TRBD2. V lost 2 bases, J lost 0 bases, and 8 bases stayed unmatched. CDR1 and CDR2 from the germline V gene are SGHKS and YYEKEE (reference sequence). The CDR3 is 19 residues long. In nucleotides, the CDR3 is TGTGCCAGCAGCTTACCGGGACTAGCGGGGACTTTCTCCTACAATGAGCAGTTCTTC. This codes for CASSLPGLAGTFSYNEQFF.